This TCR beta chain emerged from a study of blood T cell repertoires in COVID-19. Study context: Spain, Italy and the United States supplied samples that represented acute and convalescent COVID-19. Nucleic acid was either cDNA or gDNA, and it came from T cells, B-cell-depleted T cells, or PBMCs.

In the source study's methods: Reference gene primer amplification yielded estimated nucleated cell counts. Method: immunoSEQ multiplex PCR; TCRdb's copy keeps in-frame clones and lacks some. The V and J calls and clone size were taken over from that table, and D and trimming were inferred from the DNA. The table lists tens of thousands of clones, roughly 88% of them singletons. V dropped 6 bases and J dropped 2; count of bases not matched to a gene: 4. Germline loops: CDR1 MNHEY, CDR2 SVGAGI. The CDR3 runs 14 residues. The sample was peripheral blood. This clonotype was sampled from a man between 65 and 79 years old with acute or convalescent COVID-19. This sequence joins TRBV6-5 and TRBJ1-3; the match to TRBD1 covers 7 bases. CDR3 in amino acids: CASRPQGAGNTIYF. The CDR3 bases are TGTGCCAGCAGACCTCAGGGGGCTGGAAACACCATATATTTT.